This T cell receptor beta chain was profiled in a study of beta chain features in type 1 diabetes. By way of CD45RO/CCR7/CD25/CD127/CD95/CD27, the CD4+ regulatory, stem cell-like memory, central memory and naive cells were sorted. This clone was seen a few times. Its antigen is currently unknown. Whole-study results and caveats: Highly expressing activated T cells could be over-counted with a cDNA template. A pattern of fewer insertions and more deletions at VDJ junctions was seen in type 1 diabetes patients.

The sequenced template was cDNA made from the entire isolated RNA. Assay used: immunoSEQ multiplex PCR; TCRdb lists only in-frame clones, some missing. The table shows about 930,000 clones, with 17% occurring only once. There are 15 residues in the CDR3. The germline CDR1 and CDR2 sequences are MNHEY and SMNVEV (reference sequence). The V gene lost 6 bases and the J gene lost 1 base, with 16 bases spanning the gap. The chain combines TRBV27 with TRBJ2-7; perhaps TRBD1 as D (6 bases). Sequencing was done on a sample of naive CD4+ T cells from blood. The clonotype originates from a woman under 30 in good health. The CDR3 here is CASRPGRTASYEQYF. CDR3 bases: TGTGCCAGCAGGCCCGGACGGACAGCGTCCTACGAGCAGTACTTC.